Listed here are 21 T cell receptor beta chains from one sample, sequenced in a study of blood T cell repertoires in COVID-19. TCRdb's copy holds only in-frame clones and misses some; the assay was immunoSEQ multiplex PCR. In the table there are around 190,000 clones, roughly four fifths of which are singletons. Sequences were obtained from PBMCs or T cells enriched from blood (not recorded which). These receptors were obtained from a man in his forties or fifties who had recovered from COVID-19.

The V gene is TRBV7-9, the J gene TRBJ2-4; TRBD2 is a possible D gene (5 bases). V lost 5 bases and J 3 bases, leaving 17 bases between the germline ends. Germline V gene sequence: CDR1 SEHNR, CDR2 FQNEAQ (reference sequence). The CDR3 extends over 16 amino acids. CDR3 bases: TGTGCCAGCAGCCCCGGACTCAGCCCGGGCAAAAACATTCAGTACTTC. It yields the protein CASSPGLSPGKNIQYF. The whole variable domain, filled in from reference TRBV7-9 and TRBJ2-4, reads DTGVSQNPRHKITKRGQNVTFRCDPISEHNRLYWYRQTLGQGPEFLTYFQNEAQLEKSRLLSDRFSAERPKGSFSTLEIQRTEQGDSAMYLCASSPGLSPGKNIQYFGAGTRLSVL.

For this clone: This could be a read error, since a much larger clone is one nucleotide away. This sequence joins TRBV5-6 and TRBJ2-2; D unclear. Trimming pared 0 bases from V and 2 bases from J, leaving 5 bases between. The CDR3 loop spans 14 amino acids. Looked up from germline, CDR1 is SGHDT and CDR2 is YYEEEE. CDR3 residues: CASSLDINTGELFF. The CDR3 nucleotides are TGTGCCAGCAGCTTGGACATAAACACCGGGGAGCTGTTTTTT.

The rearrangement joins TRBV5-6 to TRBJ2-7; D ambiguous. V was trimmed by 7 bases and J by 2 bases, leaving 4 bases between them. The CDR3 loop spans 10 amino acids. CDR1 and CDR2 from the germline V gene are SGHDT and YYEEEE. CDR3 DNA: TGTGCCAGCGGCACCTACGAGCAGTACTTC. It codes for CASGTYEQYF.

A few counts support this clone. This chain's CDR3 is CSVKRSGGSDGYTF. The CDR3 DNA reads TGCAGCGTTAAGAGGTCGGGGGGCAGCGATGGCTACACCTTC. The chain joins TRBV29-1 to TRBJ1-2, with D possibly TRBD1 on 6 matching bases. Trimming removed 5 bases from V and 6 bases from J, with 19 bases in between. CDR3 length: 14 amino acids. Germline CDR1 is SQVTM and CDR2 is ANQGSEA.

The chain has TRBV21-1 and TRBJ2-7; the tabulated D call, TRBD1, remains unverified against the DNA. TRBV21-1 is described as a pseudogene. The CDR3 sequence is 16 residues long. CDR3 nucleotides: TGTGCCAGCGCCAGAGAGACAGGGCCGACCTCCTACGAGCAGTACTTC. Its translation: CASARETGPTSYEQYF.

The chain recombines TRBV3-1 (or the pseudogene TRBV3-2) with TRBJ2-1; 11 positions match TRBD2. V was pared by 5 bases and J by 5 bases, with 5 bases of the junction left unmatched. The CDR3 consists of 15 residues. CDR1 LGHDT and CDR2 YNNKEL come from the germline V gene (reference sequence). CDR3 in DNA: TGTGCCAGCAGCTCCCTAGCGGGAGGTCACAATGAGCAGTTCTTC. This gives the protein CASSSLAGGHNEQFF.

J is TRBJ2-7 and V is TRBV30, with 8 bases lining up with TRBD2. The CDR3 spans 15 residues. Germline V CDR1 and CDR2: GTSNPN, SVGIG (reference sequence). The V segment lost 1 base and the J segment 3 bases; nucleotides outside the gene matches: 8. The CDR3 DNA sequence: TGTGCCTGGAGTGCCAGCGGGAGAGGTTTCTACGAGCAGTACTTC. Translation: CAWSASGRGFYEQYF. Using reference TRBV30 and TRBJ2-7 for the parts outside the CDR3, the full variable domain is SQTIHQWPATLVQPVGSPLSLECTVEGTSNPNLYWYRQAAGRGLQLLFYSVGIGQISSEVPQNLSASRPQDRQFILSSKKLLLSDSGFYLCAWSASGRGFYEQYFGPGTRLTVT.

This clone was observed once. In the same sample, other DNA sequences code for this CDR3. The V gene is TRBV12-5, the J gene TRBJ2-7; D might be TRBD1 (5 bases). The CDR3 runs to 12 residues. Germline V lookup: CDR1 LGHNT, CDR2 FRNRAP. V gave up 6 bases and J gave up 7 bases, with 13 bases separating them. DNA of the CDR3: TGTGCTAGTGGCCTCGGAAGGGGAGAGCAGTACTTC. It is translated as CASGLGRGEQYF.

In DNA form, the CDR3 reads TGTGCCAGCAGCGTAAGCCCTGACAGGGGACAGAGCTCTGGGGCCAACGTCCTGACTTTC. Its translation is CASSVSPDRGQSSGANVLTF. V usage is TRBV9 and J usage is TRBJ2-6; TRBD1 agrees at 8 bases. Unmatched junction bases numbered 12, after V lost 1 base and J lost 0 bases. The CDR3 loop spans 20 amino acids. Per the germline V gene, CDR1 is SGDLS and CDR2 is YYNGEE.

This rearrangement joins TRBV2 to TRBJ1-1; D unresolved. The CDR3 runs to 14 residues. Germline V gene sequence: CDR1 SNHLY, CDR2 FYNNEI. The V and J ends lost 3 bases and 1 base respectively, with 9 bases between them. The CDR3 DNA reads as TGTGCCAGCAGTGACACCCGGGGGAACACTGAAGCTTTCTTT. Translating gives CASSDTRGNTEAFF. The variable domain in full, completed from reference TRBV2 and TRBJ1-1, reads EPEVTQTPSHQVTQMGQEVILRCVPISNHLYFYWYRQILGQKVEFLVSFYNNEISEKSEIFDDQFSVERPDGSNFTLKIRSTKLEDSAMYFCASSDTRGNTEAFFGQGTRLTVV.

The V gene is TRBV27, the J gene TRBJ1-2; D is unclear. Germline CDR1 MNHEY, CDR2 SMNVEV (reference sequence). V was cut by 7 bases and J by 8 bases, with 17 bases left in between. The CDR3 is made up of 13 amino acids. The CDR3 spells CASTSDLGGGYTF. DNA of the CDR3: TGTGCCAGCACTTCGGATCTGGGAGGCGGCTACACCTTC.

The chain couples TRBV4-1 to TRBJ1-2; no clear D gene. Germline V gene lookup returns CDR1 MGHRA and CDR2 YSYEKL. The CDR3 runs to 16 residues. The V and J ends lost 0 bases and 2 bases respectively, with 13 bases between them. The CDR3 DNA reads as TGCGCCAGCAGCCAAGATCCCCGAACATTCAACTATGGCTACACCTTC. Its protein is CASSQDPRTFNYGYTF.

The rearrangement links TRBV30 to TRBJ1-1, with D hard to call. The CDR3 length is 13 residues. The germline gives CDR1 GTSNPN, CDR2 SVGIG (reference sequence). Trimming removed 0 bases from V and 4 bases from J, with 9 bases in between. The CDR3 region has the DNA TGTGCCTGGAGTGTAGCTAGTGGCACTGAAGCTTTCTTT. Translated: CAWSVASGTEAFF.

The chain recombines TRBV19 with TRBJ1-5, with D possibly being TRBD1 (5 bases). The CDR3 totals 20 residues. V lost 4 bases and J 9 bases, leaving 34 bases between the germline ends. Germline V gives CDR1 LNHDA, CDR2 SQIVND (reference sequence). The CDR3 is CASSTYSTRGGARKGVPQHF. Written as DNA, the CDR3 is TGTGCCAGTAGTACTTACTCTACCCGGGGAGGGGCGAGGAAGGGAGTGCCCCAGCATTTT.

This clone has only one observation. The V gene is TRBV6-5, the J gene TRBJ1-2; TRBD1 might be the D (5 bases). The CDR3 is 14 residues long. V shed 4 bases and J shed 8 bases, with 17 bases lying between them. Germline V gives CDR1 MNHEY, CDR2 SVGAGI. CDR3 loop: CASSWARVTDGYTF. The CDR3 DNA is TGTGCCAGCAGTTGGGCCAGGGTGACGGACGGCTACACCTTC.

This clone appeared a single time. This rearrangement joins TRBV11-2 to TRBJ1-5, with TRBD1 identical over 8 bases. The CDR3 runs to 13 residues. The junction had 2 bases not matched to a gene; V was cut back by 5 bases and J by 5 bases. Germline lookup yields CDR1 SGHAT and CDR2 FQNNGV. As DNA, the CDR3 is TGTGCCAGCAGCGAGGACAGGGATCAGCCCCAGCATTTT. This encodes CASSEDRDQPQHF. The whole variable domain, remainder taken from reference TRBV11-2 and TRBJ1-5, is EAGVAQSPRYKIIEKRQSVAFWCNPISGHATLYWYQQILGQGPKLLIQFQNNGVVDDSQLPKDRFSAERLKGVDSTLKIQPAKLEDSAVYLCASSEDRDQPQHFGDGTRLSIL.

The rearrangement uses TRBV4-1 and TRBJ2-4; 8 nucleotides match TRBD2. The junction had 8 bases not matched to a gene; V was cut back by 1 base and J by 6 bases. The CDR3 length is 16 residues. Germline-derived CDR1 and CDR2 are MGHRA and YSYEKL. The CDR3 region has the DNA TGCGCCAGCAGCCAAGGAGCGGGAGTACTTAGAAACATTCAGTACTTC. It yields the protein CASSQGAGVLRNIQYF.

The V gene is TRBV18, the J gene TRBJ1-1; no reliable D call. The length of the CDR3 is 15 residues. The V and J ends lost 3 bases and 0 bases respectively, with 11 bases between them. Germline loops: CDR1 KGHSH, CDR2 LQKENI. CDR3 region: CASSPRREMNTEAFF. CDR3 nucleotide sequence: TGTGCCAGCTCACCCCGCCGGGAGATGAACACTGAAGCTTTCTTT.

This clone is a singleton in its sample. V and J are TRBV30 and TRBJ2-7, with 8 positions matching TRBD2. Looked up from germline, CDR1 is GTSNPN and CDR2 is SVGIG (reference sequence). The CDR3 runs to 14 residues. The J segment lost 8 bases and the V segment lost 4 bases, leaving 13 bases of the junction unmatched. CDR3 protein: CAWTSGGPVLKQYF. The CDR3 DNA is TGTGCCTGGACCTCGGGAGGGCCGGTTTTGAAGCAGTACTTC.

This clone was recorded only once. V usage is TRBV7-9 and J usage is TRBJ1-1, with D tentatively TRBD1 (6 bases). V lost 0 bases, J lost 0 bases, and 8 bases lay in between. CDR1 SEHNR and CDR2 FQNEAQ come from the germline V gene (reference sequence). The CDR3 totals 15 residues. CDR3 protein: CASSLARTVNTEAFF. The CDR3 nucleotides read TGTGCCAGCAGCTTAGCACGGACAGTGAACACTGAAGCTTTCTTT.

The CDR3 bases are TGTGCCAGCAGTTCGGTTAGTCCAGGGGCCAACGTCCTGACTTTC. It translates to CASSSVSPGANVLTF. This chain uses TRBV27 with TRBJ2-6; the D is unclear. Germline CDR1 reads MNHEY; CDR2 reads SMNVEV (reference sequence). The length of the CDR3 is 15 residues. V dropped 4 bases and J dropped 4 bases, with 11 bases sitting between them.